Here is one TCR beta chain with its context. As yet, its antigen is unknown. The data stem from a study of blood T cells in healthy people across ages. Findings of the study overall: Researchers judged that diversity estimates from one million T cells fell short of true values.

The CDR3 runs 16 residues. The germline V gene encodes CDR1 LGHNA and CDR2 YNFKEQ. Trimming shortened V by 0 bases and J by 0 bases, and 10 bases separated the two germline ends. A second PCR of roughly 7 to 11 cycles used a sample-barcoded 5' primer and a J-beta primer mix. TCRdb re-called the 5' RACE reads with MiXCR, one entry per CDR3 protein. The sample has 1.5 million to 1.8 million distinct CDR3 sequences; around 40% are singletons. V and J are TRBV4-2 and TRBJ2-3; D is undetermined. The sequencing input was blood. The receptor was isolated from a woman between 18 and 29 years old in good health. CDR3 amino acids: CASSQDGMFSTDTQYF. CDR3 coding DNA: TGTGCCAGCAGCCAAGATGGAATGTTCAGCACAGATACGCAGTATTTT.